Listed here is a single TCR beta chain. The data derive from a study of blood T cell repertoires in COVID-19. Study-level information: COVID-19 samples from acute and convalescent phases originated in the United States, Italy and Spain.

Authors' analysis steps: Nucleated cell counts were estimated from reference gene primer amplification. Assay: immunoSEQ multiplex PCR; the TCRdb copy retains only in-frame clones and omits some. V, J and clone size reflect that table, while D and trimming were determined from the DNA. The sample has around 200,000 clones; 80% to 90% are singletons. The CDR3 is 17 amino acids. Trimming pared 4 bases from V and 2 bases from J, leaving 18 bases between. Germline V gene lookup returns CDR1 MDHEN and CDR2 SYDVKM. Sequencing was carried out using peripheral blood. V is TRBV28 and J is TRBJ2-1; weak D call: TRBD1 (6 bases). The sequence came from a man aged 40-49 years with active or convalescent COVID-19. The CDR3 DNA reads TGTGCCAGCAGTTCTCTCCCCACAGGGACCACCTACAATGAGCAGTTCTTC. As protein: CASSSLPTGTTYNEQFF.